This record concerns one TCR beta chain sequence. This record belongs to a study of cytomegalovirus exposure and HLA in healthy donors. Primers for the PCR totalled 60 Vbeta and 13 Jbeta. Libraries were prepared by immunoSEQ multiplex PCR; TCRdb keeps only in-frame clonotypes and omits some of them. The sample contains 90,000 or so clones, 65% to 80% of which appear only once. V lost 0 bases and J lost 5; bases outside the gene matches: 30. This CDR3 has 23 residues. The germline V gene encodes CDR1 SGDLS and CDR2 YYNGEE. The chain recombines TRBV9 with TRBJ2-7, with TRBD2 matching over 9 bases. The source material was PBMCs. This clonotype originated in a woman in her 50s in good health and CMV-seropositive. The CDR3 DNA reads TGTGCCAGCAGCGTAGTCCTTCCTAGCGGGAAGAAATCACCAAACCCGAAAATCCACGAGCAGTACTTC. It is translated as CASSVVLPSGKKSPNPKIHEQYF.